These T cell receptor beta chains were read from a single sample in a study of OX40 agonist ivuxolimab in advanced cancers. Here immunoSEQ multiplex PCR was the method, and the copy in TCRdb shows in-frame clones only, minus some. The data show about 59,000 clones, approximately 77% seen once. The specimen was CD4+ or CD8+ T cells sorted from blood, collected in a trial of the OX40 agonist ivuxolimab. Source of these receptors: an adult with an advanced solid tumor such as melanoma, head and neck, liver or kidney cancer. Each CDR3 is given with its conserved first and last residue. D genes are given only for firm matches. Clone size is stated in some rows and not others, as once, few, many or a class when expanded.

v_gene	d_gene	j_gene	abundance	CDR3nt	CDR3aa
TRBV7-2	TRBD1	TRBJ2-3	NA	TGTGCCAGCAGCTTGGGGACAGTTCCAGATACGCAGTATTTT	CASSLGTVPDTQYF
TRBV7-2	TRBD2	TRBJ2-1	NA	TGTGCCAGCAGCCCCGACCGCGGGAGGGGGGGTGAGCAGTTCTTC	CASSPDRGRGGEQFF
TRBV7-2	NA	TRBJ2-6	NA	TGTGCCAGCAGCTTAGAGGGATCCTCGGGGGCCAACGTCCTGACTTTC	CASSLEGSSGANVLTF
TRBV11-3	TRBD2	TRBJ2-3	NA	TGTGCCAGCAGCTTCGGACTAGCGGGAGTTGGAGATACGCAGTATTTT	CASSFGLAGVGDTQYF
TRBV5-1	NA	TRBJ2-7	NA	TGCGCCAGCACCTCTTCGTCGGGGGATTACGAGCAGTACTTC	CASTSSSGDYEQYF
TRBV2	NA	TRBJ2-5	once	TGTGCCAGCAGTGACACCCAAGAGACCCAGTACTTC	CASSDTQETQYF
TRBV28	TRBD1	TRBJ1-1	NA	TGTGCCAGCAGCACAAATACAGGGGAGCGGGCTTTCTTT	CASSTNTGERAFF
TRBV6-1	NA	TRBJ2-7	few	TGTGCCAGCAAGGGGATCTACGAGCAGTACTTC	CASKGIYEQYF
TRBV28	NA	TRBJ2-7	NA	TGTGCCAGCAGTTCACTAGGGGGGCCCACAGCCTACGAGCAGTACTTC	CASSSLGGPTAYEQYF
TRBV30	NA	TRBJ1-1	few	TGTGCCTGGAGTGGGGCGGTGAACACTGAAGCTTTCTTT	CAWSGAVNTEAFF
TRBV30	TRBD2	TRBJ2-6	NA	TGTGCCTGGATGCGGGAGCGACGGCTGGCTGGGGCCAACGTCCTGACTTTC	CAWMRERRLAGANVLTF
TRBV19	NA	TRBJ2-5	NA	TGTGCCAGTAGAGGGCTGGGGGTGATGGAGACCCAGTACTTC	CASRGLGVMETQYF
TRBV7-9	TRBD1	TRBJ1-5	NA	TGTGCCAGCAGCGCACAGGGGGGAGGACAGCCCCAGCATTTT	CASSAQGGGQPQHF
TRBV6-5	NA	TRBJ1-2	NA	TGTGCCAGCAGTTACGATACAGGGTCCGCCTTC	CASSYDTGSAF
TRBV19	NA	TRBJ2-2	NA	TGTGCCAGTAGTCTCGTAAGGACCGGGGAGCTGTTTTTT	CASSLVRTGELFF
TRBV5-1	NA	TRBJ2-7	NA	TGCGCCAGCAGCCTGCAGGGGGGAGCCTACGAGCAGTACTTC	CASSLQGGAYEQYF
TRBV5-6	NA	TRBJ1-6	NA	TGTGCCAGCAGCTTTATGGACAGAGGGTTGATTAATTCACCCCTCCACTTT	CASSFMDRGLINSPLHF
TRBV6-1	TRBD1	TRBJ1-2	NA	TGTGCCAGCTCGGACAGGGGTTATGGCTACACCTTC	CASSDRGYGYTF